The present T cell receptor (beta chain) was sequenced within a study of identical twins. With respect to this clonotype: As yet, its antigen is unknown.

This CDR3 spans 14 amino acids. Trimming cost V 5 bases and J 3 bases, with 12 bases left between them. Germline assignment: CDR1 SEHNR and CDR2 FQNEAQ (reference sequence). TCRdb reanalysed the 5' RACE reads using MiXCR and keeps one entry per CDR3 protein. The sample holds under 500,000 distinct CDR3 sequences, approximately 14% seen once. Findings and limits, study-wide: The degree of excess twin sharing was weaker in beta out-of-frame sequences.

The same specimen was also included in a second study, on yellow fever vaccine responses in identical twins.

This sequence was found in a woman younger than 35 in good health. This sequence joins TRBV7-9 and TRBJ2-3; D call uncertain. Sequenced: CD4+ T cells sorted from blood. This chain's CDR3 is CASSPVKGTDTQYF. In DNA form, the CDR3 reads TGTGCCAGCAGCCCCGTCAAAGGGACAGATACGCAGTATTTT.